What follows are 5 T cell receptor beta chains derived from one specimen sequenced in a study of blood T cell repertoires in COVID-19. Assay: immunoSEQ multiplex PCR; the TCRdb copy retains only in-frame clones and omits some. The sample holds a few hundred thousand clones, around 89% seen once. The material sequenced was PBMCs or T cells enriched from blood (not recorded which). These receptors were collected from a young woman who had recovered from COVID-19.

The chain uses TRBV15 and TRBJ2-3, with D possibly being TRBD2 (7 bases). The CDR3 length is 17 residues. Trimming left V 3 bases short and J 3 bases short, with 19 bases between. Germline V gene sequence: CDR1 LNHNV, CDR2 YYDKDF (reference sequence). The CDR3 is CATSRASGGRGTDTQYF. As DNA, the CDR3 is TGTGCCACCAGCAGGGCCTCCGGGGGGAGGGGGACAGATACGCAGTATTTT.

V and J are TRBV6-5 and TRBJ2-7; the D gene is possibly TRBD1 (6 bases). Germline-derived CDR1 and CDR2 are MNHEY and SVGAGI. V was clipped by 6 bases and J by 3 bases, with 18 bases between them. There are 15 residues in the CDR3. CDR3 coding DNA: TGTGCCAGCAGGGCCAGACAGGAGGAATACTACGAGCAGTACTTC. Translated, it gives CASRARQEEYYEQYF.

This chain links TRBV7-2 with TRBJ2-7, with 7 nucleotides matching TRBD2. With 2 bases clipped from V and 2 bases from J, the junction kept 3 bases outside the gene matches. The CDR3 extends over 14 amino acids. The germline CDR1 and CDR2 sequences are SGHTA and FQGNSA. The CDR3 loop reads CASSLLGLAYEQYF. The CDR3, as DNA: TGTGCCAGCAGCTTACTTGGACTAGCCTACGAGCAGTACTTC.

The V and J genes are TRBV19 and TRBJ2-1; D remains unclear. This CDR3 comprises 13 residues. Trimming left V 9 bases short and J 5 bases short, with 14 bases between. Germline V gene data show CDR1 as LNHDA and CDR2 as SQIVND (reference sequence). CDR3 coding DNA: TGTGCCAGCACCGACACACCTCACAATGAGCAGTTCTTC. Translated, it gives CASTDTPHNEQFF.

The rearrangement uses TRBV27 and TRBJ1-5, with a tentative D call TRBD1 (5 bases). V gave up 3 bases and J gave up 1 base, with 7 bases separating them. CDR1 and CDR2 from the germline V gene are MNHEY and SMNVEV (reference sequence). This CDR3 is 14 amino acids long. CDR3 residues: CASSLRQSNQPQHF. As DNA, the CDR3 is TGTGCCAGCAGTTTGAGACAGAGCAATCAGCCCCAGCATTTT.